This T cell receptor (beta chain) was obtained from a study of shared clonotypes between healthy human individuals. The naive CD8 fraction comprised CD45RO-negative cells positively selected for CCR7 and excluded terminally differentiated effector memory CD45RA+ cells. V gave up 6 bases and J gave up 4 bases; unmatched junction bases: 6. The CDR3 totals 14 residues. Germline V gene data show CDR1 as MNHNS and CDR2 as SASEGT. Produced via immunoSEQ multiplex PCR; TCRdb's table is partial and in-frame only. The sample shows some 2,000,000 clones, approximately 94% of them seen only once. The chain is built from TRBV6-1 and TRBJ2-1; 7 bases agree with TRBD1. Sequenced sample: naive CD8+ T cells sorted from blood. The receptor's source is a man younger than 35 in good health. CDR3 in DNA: TGTGCCAGCAGCCGGGACAGCTTTTACAATGAGCAGTTCTTC. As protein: CASSRDSFYNEQFF.